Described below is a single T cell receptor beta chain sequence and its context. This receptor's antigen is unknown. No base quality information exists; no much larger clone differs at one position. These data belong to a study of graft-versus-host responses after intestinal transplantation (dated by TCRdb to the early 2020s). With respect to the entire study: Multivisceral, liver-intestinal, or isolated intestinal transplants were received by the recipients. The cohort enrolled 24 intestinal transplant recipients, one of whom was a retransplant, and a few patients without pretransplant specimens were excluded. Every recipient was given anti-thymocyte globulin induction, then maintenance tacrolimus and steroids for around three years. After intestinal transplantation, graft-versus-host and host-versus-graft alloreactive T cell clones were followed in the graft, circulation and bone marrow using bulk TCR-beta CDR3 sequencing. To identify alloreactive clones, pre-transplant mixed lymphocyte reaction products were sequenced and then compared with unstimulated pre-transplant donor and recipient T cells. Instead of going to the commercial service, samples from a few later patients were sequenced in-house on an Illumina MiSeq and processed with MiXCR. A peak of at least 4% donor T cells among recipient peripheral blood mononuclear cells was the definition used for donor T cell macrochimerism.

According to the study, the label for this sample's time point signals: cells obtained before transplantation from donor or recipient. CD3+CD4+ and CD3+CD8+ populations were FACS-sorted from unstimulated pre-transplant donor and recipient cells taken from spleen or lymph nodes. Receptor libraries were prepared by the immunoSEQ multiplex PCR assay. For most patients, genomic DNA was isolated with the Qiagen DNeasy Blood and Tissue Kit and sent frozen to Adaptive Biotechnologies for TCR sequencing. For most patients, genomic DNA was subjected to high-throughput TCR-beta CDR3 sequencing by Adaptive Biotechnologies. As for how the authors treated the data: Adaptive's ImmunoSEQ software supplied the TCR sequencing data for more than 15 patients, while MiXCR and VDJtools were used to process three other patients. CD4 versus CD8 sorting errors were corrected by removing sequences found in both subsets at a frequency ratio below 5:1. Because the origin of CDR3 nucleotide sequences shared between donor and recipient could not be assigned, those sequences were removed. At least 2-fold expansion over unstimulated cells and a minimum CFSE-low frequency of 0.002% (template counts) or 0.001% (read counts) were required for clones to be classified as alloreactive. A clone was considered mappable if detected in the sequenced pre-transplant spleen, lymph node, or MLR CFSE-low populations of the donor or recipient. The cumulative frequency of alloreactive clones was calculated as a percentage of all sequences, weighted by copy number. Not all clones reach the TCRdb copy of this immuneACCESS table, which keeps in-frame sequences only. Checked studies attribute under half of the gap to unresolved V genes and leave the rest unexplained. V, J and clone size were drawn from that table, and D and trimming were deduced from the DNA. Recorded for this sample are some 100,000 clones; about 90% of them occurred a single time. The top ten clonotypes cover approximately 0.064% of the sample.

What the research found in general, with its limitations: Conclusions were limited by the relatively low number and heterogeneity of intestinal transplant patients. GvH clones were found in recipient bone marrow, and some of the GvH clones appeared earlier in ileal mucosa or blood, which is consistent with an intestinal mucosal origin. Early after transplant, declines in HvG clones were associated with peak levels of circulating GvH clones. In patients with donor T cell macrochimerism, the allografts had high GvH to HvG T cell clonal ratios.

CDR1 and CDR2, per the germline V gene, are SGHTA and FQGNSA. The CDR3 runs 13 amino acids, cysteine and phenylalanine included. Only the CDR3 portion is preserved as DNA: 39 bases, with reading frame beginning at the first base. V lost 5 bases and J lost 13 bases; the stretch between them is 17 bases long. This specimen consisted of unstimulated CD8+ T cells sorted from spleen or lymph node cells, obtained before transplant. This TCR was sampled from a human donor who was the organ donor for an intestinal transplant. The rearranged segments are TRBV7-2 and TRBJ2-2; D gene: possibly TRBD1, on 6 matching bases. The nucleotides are TGTGCCAGCAGCATCGGGACACACTTATGGCTGTTTTTT. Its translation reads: CASSIGTHLWLFF. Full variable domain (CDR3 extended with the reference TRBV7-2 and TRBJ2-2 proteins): GAGVSQSPSNKVTEKGKDVELRCDPISGHTALYWYRQSLGQGLEFLIYFQGNSAPDKSGLPSDRFSAERTGGSVSTLTIQRTQQEDSAVYLCASSIGTHLWLFFGEGSRLTVL.